Below, one T cell receptor (beta chain) is given with its context. These data are taken from a study of control samples from healthy donors and cancer patients. Germline CDR1 KGHDR, CDR2 SFDVKD. The CDR3 is made up of 12 amino acids. V was clipped by 9 bases and J by 7 bases; unmatched bases: 2. Libraries were prepared by immunoSEQ multiplex PCR; TCRdb keeps only in-frame clonotypes and omits some of them. The data hold approximately 63,000 clones, with 75% to 85% observed a single time. The TCR originated in a man between 40 and 49 years old in good health. The sequencing input was blood. The chain combines TRBV24-1 with TRBJ2-2; 9 bases fit TRBD1. The CDR3 loop is CATGTGFGELFF. In DNA, the CDR3 is TGTGCCACCGGGACAGGGTTCGGGGAGCTGTTTTTT.